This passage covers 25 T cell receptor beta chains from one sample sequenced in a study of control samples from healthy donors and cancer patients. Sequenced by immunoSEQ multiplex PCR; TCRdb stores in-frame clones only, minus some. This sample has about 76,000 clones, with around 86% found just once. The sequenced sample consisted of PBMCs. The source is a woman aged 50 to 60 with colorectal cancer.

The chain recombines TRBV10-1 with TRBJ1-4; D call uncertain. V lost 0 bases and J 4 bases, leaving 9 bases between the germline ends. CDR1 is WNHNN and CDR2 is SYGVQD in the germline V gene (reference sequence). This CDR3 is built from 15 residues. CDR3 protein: CASSESTENNEKLFF. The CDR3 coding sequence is TGCGCCAGCAGTGAGTCGACGGAGAATAATGAAAAACTGTTTTTT.

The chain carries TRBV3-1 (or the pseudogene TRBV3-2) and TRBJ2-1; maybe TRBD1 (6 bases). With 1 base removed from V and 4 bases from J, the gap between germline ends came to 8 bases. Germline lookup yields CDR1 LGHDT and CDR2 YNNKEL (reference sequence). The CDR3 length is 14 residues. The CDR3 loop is CASSQGDTYNEQFF. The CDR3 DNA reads TGTGCCAGCAGCCAAGGGGACACTTACAATGAGCAGTTCTTC.

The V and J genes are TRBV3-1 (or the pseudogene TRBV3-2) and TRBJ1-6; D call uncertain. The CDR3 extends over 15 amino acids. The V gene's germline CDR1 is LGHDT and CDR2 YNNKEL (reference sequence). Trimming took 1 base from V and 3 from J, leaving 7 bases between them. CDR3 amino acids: CASSQGGSYNSPLHF. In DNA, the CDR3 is TGTGCCAGCAGCCAAGGAGGCAGCTATAATTCACCCCTCCACTTT.

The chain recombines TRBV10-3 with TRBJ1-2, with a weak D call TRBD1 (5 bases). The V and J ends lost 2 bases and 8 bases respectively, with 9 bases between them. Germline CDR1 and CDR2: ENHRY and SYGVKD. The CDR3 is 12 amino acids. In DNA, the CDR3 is TGTGCCATCAGTGAGGAAAGGGACGGCTACACCTTC. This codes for CAISEERDGYTF.

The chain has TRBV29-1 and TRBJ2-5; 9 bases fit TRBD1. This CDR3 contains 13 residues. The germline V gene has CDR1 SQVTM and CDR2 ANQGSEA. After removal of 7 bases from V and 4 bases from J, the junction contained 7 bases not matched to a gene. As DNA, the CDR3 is TGCAGCGGGGAACGGACAGGGGCAGAGACCCAGTACTTC. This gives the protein CSGERTGAETQYF.

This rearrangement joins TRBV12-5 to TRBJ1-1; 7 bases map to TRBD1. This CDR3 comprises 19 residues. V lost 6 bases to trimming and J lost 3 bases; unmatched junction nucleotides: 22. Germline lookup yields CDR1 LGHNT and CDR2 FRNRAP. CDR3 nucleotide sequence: TGTGCTAGTGGCCCTTATAGGGGGCATACCCCAAGTCGGTACACTGAAGCTTTCTTT. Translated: CASGPYRGHTPSRYTEAFF.

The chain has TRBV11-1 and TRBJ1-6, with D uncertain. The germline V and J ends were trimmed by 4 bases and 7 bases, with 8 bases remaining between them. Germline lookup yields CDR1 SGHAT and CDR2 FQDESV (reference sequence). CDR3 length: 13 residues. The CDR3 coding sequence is TGTGCCAGCAGCTACACAGCAAATTCACCCCTCCACTTT. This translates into CASSYTANSPLHF.

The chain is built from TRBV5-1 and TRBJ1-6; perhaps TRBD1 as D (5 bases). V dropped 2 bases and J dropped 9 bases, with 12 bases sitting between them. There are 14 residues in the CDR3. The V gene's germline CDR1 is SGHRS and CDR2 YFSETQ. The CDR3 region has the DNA TGCGCCAGCAGCTTACAGGACTGGGGTTCACCCCTCCACTTT. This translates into CASSLQDWGSPLHF.

The CDR3 DNA is TGTGCCACCAGTGGCTGGGTCGGGGGGGGCCGCTCCGAGCAGTACGTC. It is translated as CATSGWVGGGRSEQYV. V and J are TRBV15 and TRBJ2-7; TRBD2 agrees at 8 bases. Germline values: CDR1 LNHNV, CDR2 YYDKDF (reference sequence). The CDR3 runs to 16 residues. With 6 bases clipped from V and 6 bases from J, the junction kept 16 bases outside the gene matches.

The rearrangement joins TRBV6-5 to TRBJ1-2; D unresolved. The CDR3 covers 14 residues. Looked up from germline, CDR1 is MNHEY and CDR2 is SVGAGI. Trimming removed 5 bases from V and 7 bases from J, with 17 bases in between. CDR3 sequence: CASSPRGPVGGYTF. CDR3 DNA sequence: TGTGCCAGCAGTCCCCGAGGCCCGGTGGGTGGCTACACCTTC.

The CDR3 region is CASSSEWYFDSNQPQHF. DNA of the CDR3: TGTGCCAGCAGCTCAGAATGGTACTTCGATAGCAATCAGCCCCAGCATTTT. The chain uses TRBV7-2 and TRBJ1-5, with D hard to call. The germline gives CDR1 SGHTA, CDR2 FQGNSA. This CDR3 has 17 amino acids. V lost 4 bases and J lost 0, with 16 bases in between.

In DNA form, the CDR3 reads TGCGCCAGCAGCCAAGACCGGGACTACATCACAGATACGCAGTATTTT. This codes for CASSQDRDYITDTQYF. This sequence joins TRBV4-3 and TRBJ2-3; TRBD2 matches 7 bases. The CDR3 length is 16 residues. Unmatched junction bases numbered 5, after V lost 0 bases and J lost 2 bases. Germline V gene sequence: CDR1 LGHNA, CDR2 YSLEER.

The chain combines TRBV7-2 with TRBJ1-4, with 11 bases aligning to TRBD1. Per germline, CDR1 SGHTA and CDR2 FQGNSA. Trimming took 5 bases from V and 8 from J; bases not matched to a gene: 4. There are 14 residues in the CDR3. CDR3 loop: CASSQGQGEEKLFF. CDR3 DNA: TGTGCCAGCAGCCAGGGACAGGGGGAAGAAAAACTGTTTTTT.

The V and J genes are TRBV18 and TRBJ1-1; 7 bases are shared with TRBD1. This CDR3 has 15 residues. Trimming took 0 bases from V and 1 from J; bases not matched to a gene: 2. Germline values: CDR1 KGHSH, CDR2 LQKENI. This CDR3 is CASSPPGTANTEAFF. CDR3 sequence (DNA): TGTGCCAGCTCACCACCGGGGACAGCGAACACTGAAGCTTTCTTT. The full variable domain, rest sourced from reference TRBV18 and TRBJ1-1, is NAGVMQNPRHLVRRRGQEARLRCSPMKGHSHVYWYRQLPEEGLKFMVYLQKENIIDESGMPKERFSAEFPKEGPSILRIQQVVRGDSAAYFCASSPPGTANTEAFFGQGTRLTVV.

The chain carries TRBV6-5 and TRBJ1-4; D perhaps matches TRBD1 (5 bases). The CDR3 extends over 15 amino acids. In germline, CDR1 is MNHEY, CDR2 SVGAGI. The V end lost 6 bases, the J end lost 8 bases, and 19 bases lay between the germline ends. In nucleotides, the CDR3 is TGTGCCAGCAGCCCGTCTGGAGGGGAGGGAGAAAAACTGTTTTTT. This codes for CASSPSGGEGEKLFF.

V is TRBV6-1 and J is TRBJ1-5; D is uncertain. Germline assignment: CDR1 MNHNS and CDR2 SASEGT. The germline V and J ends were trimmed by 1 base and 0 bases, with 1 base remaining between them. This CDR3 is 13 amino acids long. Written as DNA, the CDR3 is TGTGCCAGCAGTGAAGTTAGCAATCAGCCCCAGCATTTT. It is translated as CASSEVSNQPQHF.

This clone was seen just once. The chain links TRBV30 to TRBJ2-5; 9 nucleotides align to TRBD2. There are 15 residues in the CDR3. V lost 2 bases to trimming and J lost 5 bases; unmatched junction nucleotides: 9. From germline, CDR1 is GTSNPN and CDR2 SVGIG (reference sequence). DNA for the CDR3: TGTGCCTGGAGTTTGAGCGGGGGGCTGTGGGAGACCCAGTACTTC. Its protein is CAWSLSGGLWETQYF.

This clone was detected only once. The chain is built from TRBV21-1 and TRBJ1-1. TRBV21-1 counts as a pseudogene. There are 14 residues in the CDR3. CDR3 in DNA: TGTGCCAGCAGCAAAGTCGGGCAGGACACTGAAGCTTTCTTT. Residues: CASSKVGQDTEAFF.

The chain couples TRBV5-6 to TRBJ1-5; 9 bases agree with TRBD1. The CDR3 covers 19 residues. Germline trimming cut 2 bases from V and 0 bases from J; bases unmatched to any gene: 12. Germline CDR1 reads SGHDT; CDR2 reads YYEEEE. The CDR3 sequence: CASSFYRTGDGYSNQPQHF. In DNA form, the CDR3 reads TGTGCCAGCAGCTTTTACCGGACAGGGGACGGTTATAGCAATCAGCCCCAGCATTTT.

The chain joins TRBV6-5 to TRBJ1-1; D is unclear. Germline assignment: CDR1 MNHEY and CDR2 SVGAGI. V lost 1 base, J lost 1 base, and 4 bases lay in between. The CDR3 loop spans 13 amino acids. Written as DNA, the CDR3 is TGTGCCAGCAGTTACTTACGGAACACTGAAGCTTTCTTT. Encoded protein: CASSYLRNTEAFF.

The chain's CDR3 is CATSRDEKGTGELFF. The CDR3 nucleotides are TGTGCCACCAGCAGAGACGAAAAAGGTACCGGGGAGCTGTTTTTT. V usage is TRBV15 and J usage is TRBJ2-2; D not certain. V was pared by 0 bases and J by 5 bases, with 10 bases between. The CDR3 runs 15 residues. Germline V gene data show CDR1 as LNHNV and CDR2 as YYDKDF (reference sequence).

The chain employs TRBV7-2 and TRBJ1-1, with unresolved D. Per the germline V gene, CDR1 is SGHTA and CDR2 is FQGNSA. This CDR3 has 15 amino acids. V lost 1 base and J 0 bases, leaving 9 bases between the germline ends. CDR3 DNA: TGTGCCAGCAGCTTAGGACCAGGCTTGAACACTGAAGCTTTCTTT. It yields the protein CASSLGPGLNTEAFF.

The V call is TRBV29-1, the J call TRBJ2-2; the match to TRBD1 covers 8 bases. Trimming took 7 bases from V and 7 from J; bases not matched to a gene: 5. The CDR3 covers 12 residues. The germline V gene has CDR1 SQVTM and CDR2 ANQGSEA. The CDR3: CSGRQGFGELFF. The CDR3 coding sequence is TGCAGCGGGCGACAGGGGTTCGGGGAGCTGTTTTTT.

CDR3 in amino acids: CATSDLDSQGNYGYTF. CDR3 DNA sequence: TGTGCCACCAGTGATTTGGATTCACAGGGGAACTATGGCTACACCTTC. V usage is TRBV24-1 and J usage is TRBJ1-2; 7 bases are shared with TRBD1. J lost 2 bases, V lost 0 bases, and 5 bases had no gene match. Per germline, CDR1 KGHDR and CDR2 SFDVKD. The CDR3 extends over 16 amino acids.

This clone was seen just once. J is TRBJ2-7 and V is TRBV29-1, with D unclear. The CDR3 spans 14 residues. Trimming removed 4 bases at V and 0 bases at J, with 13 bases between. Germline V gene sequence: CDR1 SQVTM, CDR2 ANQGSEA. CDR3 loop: CSVGRFLSSYEQYV. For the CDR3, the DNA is TGCAGCGTTGGGCGGTTTCTCAGCTCCTACGAGCAGTACGTC.